The T cell receptor beta chain under discussion was sequenced for a study of blood T cell repertoires in COVID-19. At the level of the study: COVID-19 samples collected from the United States, Italy and Spain covered acute and convalescent phases. T cells, B-cell-depleted T cells, or PBMCs supplied cDNA or gDNA.

V shed 5 bases and J shed 0 bases, with 15 bases lying between them. The germline V gene has CDR1 MDHEN and CDR2 SYDVKM. CDR3 length: 16 residues. Assay used: immunoSEQ multiplex PCR; TCRdb lists only in-frame clones, some missing. The sample holds approximately 300,000 clones, about 89% seen once. V is TRBV28 and J is TRBJ2-3, with a tentative D call TRBD2 (7 bases). Sequenced: peripheral blood. The sequence was collected from a man between 25 and 39 years old with acute or convalescent COVID-19. The CDR3 DNA follows: TGTGCCAGCAGTCCCCTTAGGGGGGGTAGCACAGATACGCAGTATTTT. Its protein product is CASSPLRGGSTDTQYF.